This T cell receptor beta chain was obtained from a study of blood T cell repertoires in COVID-19. Study-level information: The United States, Italy and Spain supplied acute and convalescent COVID-19 samples. Sources were T cells, B-cell-depleted T cells, or PBMCs; the material itself was cDNA or gDNA.

In the study's own analysis: Researchers report that nucleated cell counts were estimated from reference gene primer amplification. The repertoire was sequenced with immunoSEQ multiplex PCR; TCRdb's copy has only in-frame clones and lacks some. The V and J calls and clone size come from that table; D and trimming were worked out from the DNA. Of approximately 260,000 clones listed, 70% to 90% were seen once; the top ten hold approximately 2.2%. The V and J ends lost 0 bases and 3 bases respectively, with 14 bases between them. The CDR3 is made up of 16 amino acids. Germline V gene sequence: CDR1 MNHEY, CDR2 SVGEGT. This clone was counted a single time.

The specimen sequenced was peripheral blood. The sequence came from a middle-aged woman who had recovered from COVID-19. V is TRBV6-2 or TRBV6-3 and J is TRBJ1-1; D perhaps matches TRBD1 (6 bases). CDR3 bases: TGTGCCAGCAGTTACTCAGCCACAGGGATCTACACTGAAGCTTTCTTT. Protein sequence: CASSYSATGIYTEAFF.